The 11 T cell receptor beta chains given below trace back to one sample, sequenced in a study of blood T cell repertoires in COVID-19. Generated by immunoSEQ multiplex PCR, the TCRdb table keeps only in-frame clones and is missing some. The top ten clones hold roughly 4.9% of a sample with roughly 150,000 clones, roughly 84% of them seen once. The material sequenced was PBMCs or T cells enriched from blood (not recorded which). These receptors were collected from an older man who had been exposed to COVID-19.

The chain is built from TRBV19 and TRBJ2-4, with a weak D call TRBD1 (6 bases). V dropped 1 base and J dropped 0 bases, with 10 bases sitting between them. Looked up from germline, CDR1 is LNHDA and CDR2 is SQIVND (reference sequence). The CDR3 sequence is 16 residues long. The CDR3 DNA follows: TGTGCCAGTAGTATAGGACAGGTGCTAGCCAAAAACATTCAGTACTTC. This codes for CASSIGQVLAKNIQYF.

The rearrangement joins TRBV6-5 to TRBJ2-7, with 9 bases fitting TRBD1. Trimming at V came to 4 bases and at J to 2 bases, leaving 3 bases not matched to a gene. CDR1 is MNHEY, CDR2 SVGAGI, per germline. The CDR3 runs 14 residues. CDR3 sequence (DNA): TGTGCCAGCAGTTCCTGGGACAGGGCCTACGAGCAGTACTTC. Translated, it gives CASSSWDRAYEQYF.

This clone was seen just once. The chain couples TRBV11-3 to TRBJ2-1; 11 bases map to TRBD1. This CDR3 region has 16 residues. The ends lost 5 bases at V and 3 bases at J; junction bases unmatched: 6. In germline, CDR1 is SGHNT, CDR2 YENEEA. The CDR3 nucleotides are TGTGCCAGCAGCCCCTCGGGGACAGGGGGCTACAATGAGCAGTTCTTC. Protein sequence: CASSPSGTGGYNEQFF.

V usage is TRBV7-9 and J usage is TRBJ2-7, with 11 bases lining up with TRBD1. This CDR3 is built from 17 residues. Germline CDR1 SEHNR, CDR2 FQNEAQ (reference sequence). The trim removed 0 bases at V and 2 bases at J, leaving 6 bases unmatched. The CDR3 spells CASSLAAGTGGTYEQYF. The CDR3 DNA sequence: TGTGCCAGCAGCTTAGCCGCGGGGACAGGGGGTACCTACGAGCAGTACTTC.

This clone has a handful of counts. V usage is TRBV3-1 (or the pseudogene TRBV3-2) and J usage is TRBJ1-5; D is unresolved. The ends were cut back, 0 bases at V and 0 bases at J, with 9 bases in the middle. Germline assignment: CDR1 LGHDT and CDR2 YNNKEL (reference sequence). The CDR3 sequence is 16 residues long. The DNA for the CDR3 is TGTGCCAGCAGCCAAGATGGCCCCGCTAGCAATCAGCCCCAGCATTTT. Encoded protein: CASSQDGPASNQPQHF.

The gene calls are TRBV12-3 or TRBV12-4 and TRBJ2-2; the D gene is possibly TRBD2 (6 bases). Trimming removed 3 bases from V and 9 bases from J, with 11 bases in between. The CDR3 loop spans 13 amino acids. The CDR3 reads CASSLGEARELFF. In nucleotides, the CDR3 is TGTGCCAGCAGTTTGGGGGAGGCACGGGAGCTGTTTTTT.

The CDR3: CASSISRRDGYTF. The CDR3 DNA is TGTGCCAGCAGTATCTCTCGGCGGGATGGCTACACCTTC. The chain is built from TRBV2 and TRBJ1-2; D ambiguous. The germline gives CDR1 SNHLY, CDR2 FYNNEI. V lost 5 bases to trimming and J lost 6 bases, with 13 bases between them. This CDR3 region has 13 residues.

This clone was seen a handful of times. The chain's CDR3 is CASSWRGGPEQYF. The CDR3 DNA reads as TGTGCCAGCAGCTGGCGTGGAGGGCCCGAGCAGTACTTC. The chain uses TRBV5-6 and TRBJ2-7; possible D gene TRBD2, 6 bases. Germline V gene sequence: CDR1 SGHDT, CDR2 YYEEEE. The V and J ends lost 3 bases and 6 bases respectively, with 13 bases between them. CDR3 length: 13 amino acids.

CDR3 in DNA: TGTGCCAGCAGTTACGTGGGAGGTGTGAACACTGAAGCTTTCTTT. Amino acids: CASSYVGGVNTEAFF. This sequence joins TRBV6-5 and TRBJ1-1; D gene ambiguous. Deletions cut 2 bases from V and 0 bases from J, with 10 bases between. The germline V gene has CDR1 MNHEY and CDR2 SVGAGI. There are 15 residues in the CDR3.

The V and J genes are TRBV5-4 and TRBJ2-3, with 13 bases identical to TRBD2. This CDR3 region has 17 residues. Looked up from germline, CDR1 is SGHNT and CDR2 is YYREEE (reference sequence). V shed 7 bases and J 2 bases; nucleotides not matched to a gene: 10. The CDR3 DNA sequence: TGTGCCAGCTCAGGTCTTGGGACTAGCGGGAACACAGATACGCAGTATTTT. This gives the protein CASSGLGTSGNTDTQYF.

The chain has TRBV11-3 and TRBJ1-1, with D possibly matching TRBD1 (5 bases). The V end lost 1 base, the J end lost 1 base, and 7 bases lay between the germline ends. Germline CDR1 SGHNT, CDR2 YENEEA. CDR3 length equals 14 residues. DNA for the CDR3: TGTGCCAGCAGCTTAGGGGGCCCGAACACTGAAGCTTTCTTT. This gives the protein CASSLGGPNTEAFF. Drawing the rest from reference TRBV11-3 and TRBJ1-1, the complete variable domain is EAGVVQSPRYKIIEKKQPVAFWCNPISGHNTLYWYLQNLGQGPELLIRYENEEAVDDSQLPKDRFSAERLKGVDSTLKIQPAELGDSAVYLCASSLGGPNTEAFFGQGTRLTVV.